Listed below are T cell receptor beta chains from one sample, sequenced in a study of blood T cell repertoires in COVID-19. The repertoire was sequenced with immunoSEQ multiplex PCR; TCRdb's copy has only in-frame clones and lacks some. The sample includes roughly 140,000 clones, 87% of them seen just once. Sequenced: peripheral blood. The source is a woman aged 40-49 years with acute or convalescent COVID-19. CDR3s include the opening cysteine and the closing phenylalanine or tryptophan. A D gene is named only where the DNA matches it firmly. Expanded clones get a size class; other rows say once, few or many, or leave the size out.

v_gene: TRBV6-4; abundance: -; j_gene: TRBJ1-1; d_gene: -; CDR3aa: CASRNSNRNTEAFF; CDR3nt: TGTGCCAGCAGGAACTCAAACAGAAACACTGAAGCTTTCTTT
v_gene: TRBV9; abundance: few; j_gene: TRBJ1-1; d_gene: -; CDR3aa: CASSVDGDGRGTEAFF; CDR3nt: TGTGCCAGCAGCGTAGATGGGGATGGGAGAGGGACTGAAGCTTTCTTT
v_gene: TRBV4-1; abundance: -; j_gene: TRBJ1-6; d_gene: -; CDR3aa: CASSQTGGGFSPLHF; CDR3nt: TGCGCCAGCAGCCAAACGGGAGGGGGGTTTTCACCCCTCCACTTT
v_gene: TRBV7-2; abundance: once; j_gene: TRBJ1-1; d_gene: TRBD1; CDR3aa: CASSLAPGTGSEAFF; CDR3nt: TGTGCCAGCAGCCTAGCCCCCGGGACAGGGAGTGAAGCTTTCTTT
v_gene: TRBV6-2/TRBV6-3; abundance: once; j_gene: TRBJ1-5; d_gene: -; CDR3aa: CASSQRVGRPNQPQHF; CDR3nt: TGTGCCAGCAGTCAGAGGGTAGGACGGCCGAATCAGCCCCAGCATTTT
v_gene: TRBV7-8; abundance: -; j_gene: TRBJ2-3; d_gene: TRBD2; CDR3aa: CASSAGGPGDTQYF; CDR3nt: TGTGCCAGCAGCGCGGGGGGGCCAGGGGATACGCAGTATTTT
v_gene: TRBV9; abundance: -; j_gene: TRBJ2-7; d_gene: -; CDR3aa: CASSPRTYSSYEQYF; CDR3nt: TGTGCCAGCAGCCCCAGGACTTATAGCTCCTACGAGCAGTACTTC
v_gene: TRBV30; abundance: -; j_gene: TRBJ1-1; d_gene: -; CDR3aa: CACTPNTEAFF; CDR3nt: TGTGCCTGCACACCGAACACTGAAGCTTTCTTT
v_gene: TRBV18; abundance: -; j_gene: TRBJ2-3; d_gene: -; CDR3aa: CASSPRVRTDTQYF; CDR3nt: TGTGCCAGCTCGCCCAGGGTGAGGACAGATACGCAGTATTTT
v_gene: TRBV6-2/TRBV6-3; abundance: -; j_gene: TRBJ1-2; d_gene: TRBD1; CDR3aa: CASSGPPGQRSMSNLRGTF; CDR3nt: TGTGCCAGCAGTGGACCACCGGGACAGCGATCTATGTCTAACCTTCGGGGTACCTTC
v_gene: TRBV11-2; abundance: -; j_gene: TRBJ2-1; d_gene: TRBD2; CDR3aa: CASSLGTSGLNEQFF; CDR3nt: TGTGCCAGCAGCTTAGGGACTAGCGGGTTGAATGAGCAGTTCTTC
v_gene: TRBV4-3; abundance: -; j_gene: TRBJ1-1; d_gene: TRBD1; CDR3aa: CASSLDGPGTGNHEAFF; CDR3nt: TGCGCCAGCAGCCTAGATGGTCCCGGGACAGGAAATCACGAAGCTTTCTTT
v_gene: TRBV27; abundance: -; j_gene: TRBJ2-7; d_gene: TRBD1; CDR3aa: CASAAGGQGWDEQYF; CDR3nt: TGTGCCAGCGCCGCTGGGGGACAGGGATGGGACGAGCAGTACTTC
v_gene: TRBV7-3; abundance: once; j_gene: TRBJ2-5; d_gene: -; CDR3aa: CASSLKAGKETQYF; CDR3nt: TGTGCCAGCAGCTTAAAAGCAGGGAAAGAGACCCAGTACTTC
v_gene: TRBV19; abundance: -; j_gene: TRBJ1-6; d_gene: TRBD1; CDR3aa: CASSRTGGNSPLHF; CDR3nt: TGTGCCAGTAGTAGGACAGGGGGCAATTCACCCCTCCACTTT
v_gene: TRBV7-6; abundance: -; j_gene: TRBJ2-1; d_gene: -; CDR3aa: CASSLRVPGGAKNEQFF; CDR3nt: TGTGCCAGCAGCTTACGAGTGCCGGGCGGGGCGAAGAATGAGCAGTTCTTC
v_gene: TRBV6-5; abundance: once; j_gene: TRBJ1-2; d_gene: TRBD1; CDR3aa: CASLRGDYGYTF; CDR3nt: TGTGCCAGCCTCAGGGGGGACTATGGCTACACCTTC
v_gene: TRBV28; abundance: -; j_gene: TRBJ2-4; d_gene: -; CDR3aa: CASSYDSPKNIQYF; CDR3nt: TGTGCCAGCAGTTATGACAGCCCCAAAAACATTCAGTACTTC
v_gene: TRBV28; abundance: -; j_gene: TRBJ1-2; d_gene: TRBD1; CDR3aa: CASSSTNRQGGYGYTF; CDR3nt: TGTGCCAGCAGTTCAACCAACCGACAGGGAGGATATGGCTACACCTTC
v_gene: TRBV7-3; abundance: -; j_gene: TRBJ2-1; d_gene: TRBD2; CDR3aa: CASSPRSSGGYNEQFF; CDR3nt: TGTGCCAGCAGCCCCCGTAGTAGCGGGGGCTACAATGAGCAGTTCTTC
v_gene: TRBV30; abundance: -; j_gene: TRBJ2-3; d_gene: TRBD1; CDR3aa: CAWSVTGVPTDTQYF; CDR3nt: TGTGCCTGGAGTGTCACAGGGGTCCCCACAGATACGCAGTATTTT
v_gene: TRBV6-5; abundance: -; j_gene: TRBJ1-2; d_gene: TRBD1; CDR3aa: CASSHPQGRGYGYTF; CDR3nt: TGTGCCAGCAGTCACCCGCAGGGCAGGGGGTATGGCTACACCTTC
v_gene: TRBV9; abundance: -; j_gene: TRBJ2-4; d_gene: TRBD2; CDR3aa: CASSDSAGGDIQYF; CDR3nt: TGTGCCAGCAGCGACTCAGCGGGGGGGGACATTCAGTACTTC
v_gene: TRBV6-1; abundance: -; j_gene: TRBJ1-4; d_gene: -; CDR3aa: CASSGRHVATNEKLFF; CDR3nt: TGTGCCAGCAGTGGCAGACATGTTGCAACTAATGAAAAACTGTTTTTT